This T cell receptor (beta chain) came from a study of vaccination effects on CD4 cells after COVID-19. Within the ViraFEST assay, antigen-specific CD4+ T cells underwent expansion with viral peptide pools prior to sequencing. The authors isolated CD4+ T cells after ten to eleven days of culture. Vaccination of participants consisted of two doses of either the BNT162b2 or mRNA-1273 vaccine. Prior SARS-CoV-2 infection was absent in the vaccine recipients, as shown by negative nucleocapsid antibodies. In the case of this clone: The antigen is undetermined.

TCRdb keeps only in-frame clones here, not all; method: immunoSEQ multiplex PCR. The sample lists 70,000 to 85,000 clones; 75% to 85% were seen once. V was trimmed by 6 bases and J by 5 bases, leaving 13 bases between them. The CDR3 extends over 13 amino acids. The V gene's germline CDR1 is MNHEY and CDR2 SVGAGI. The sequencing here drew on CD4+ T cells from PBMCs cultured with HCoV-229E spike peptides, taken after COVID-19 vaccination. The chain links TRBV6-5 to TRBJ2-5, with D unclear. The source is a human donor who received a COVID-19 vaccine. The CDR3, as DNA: TGTGCCAGCAGCGATTTACCGCGGGAGACCCAGTACTTC. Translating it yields CASSDLPRETQYF.